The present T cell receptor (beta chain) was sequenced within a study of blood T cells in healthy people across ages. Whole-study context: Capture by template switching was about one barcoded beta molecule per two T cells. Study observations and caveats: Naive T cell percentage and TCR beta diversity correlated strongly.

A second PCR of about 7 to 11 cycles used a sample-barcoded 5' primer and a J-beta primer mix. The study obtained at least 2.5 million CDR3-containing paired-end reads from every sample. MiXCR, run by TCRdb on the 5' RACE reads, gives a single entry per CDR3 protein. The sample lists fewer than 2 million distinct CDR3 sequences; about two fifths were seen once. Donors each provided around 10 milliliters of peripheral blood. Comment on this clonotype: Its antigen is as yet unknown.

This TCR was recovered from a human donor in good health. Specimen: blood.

CDR3 nucleotide sequence: TGTGCCAGCAGTCGGACGTCCAGACAGGAGTACGAGCAGTACTTC. This encodes CASSRTSRQEYEQYF. The rearrangement links TRBV13 to TRBJ2-7, with D perhaps matching TRBD1 (6 bases). Germline V gene lookup returns CDR1 PRHDT and CDR2 FYEKMQ (reference sequence). Trimming cost V 6 bases and J 4 bases, with 19 bases left between them. The CDR3 has 15 residues.